This TCR beta chain came from a study of human T cells and chemical hapten exposure. TCRdb re-derived calls from the RACE reads in MiXCR, one entry per CDR3 protein. The sample includes 140,000 or so distinct CDR3 sequences, 10% to 15% of them seen just once. This clonotype was counted ten times or more. Time point described: patch test 2, 6 weeks after DPC sensitization. Stated treatment: therapeutic diphenylcyclopropenone sensitization with weekly scalp DPC. Drawing of blood took place ahead of applying each patch test. The V end lost 2 bases, the J end lost 0 bases, and 28 bases lay between the germline ends. The germline CDR1 and CDR2 sequences are MDHEN and SYDVKM. This CDR3 has 21 amino acids.

The clonotype was recovered from a woman aged 45 to 65 with alopecia areata. Some clones in this sample may be carry-over from other donors' samples. Sequences were derived from whole blood, sampled in connection with sensitization to the hapten diphenylcyclopropenone (DPC). This chain joins TRBV28 and TRBJ2-5; TRBD1 might be the D (6 bases). CDR3 DNA sequence: TGTGCCAGCAGTTTAGGCTACGGGACACCCTCCTGGGTACCGGACCAAGAGACCCAGTACTTC. Translated: CASSLGYGTPSWVPDQETQYF. Full variable domain (outside the CDR3, taken from reference TRBV28 and TRBJ2-5): DVKVTQSSRYLVKRTGEKVFLECVQDMDHENMFWYRQDPGLGLRLIYFSYDVKMKEKGDIPEGYSVSREKKERFSLILESASTNQTSMYLCASSLGYGTPSWVPDQETQYFGPGTRLLVL.